The source of this T cell receptor beta chain is a study of T cells in localized non-small cell lung cancer. Study-wide results and caveats: Compared with tumor, uninvolved adjacent lung displayed greater T cell clonality, ranking highest overall.

The data were produced by immunoSEQ multiplex PCR, yet TCRdb's version contains in-frame clones alone and is incomplete. The table shows 2,800 or so clones, with under 30% occurring only once. CDR3 length: 13 residues. The V gene's germline CDR1 is MNHGY and CDR2 SAAAGT. V lost 2 bases and J lost 3, with 7 bases in between. This clone came up a few times. What it recognizes is unknown. Sequencing was performed on lung tumor tissue, taken before any cancer treatment. The V call is TRBV6-8, the J call TRBJ1-2; no definite D call. The sequence came from a woman aged 40 to 75 with stage III lung adenocarcinoma. CDR3 region: CASSYLGYYGYTF. DNA for the CDR3: TGTGCCAGCAGTTACCTCGGATACTATGGCTACACCTTC.